These 27 T cell receptor beta chains were sequenced from one sample in a study of blood T cell repertoires in COVID-19. TCRdb's copy holds only in-frame clones and misses some; the assay was immunoSEQ multiplex PCR. The table shows 100,000 to 120,000 clones, with less than 85% occurring only once. Sequenced sample: peripheral blood. All receptors derive from a human donor in a cohort sampled during active COVID-19.

V and J are TRBV9 and TRBJ1-4; D remains ambiguous. Between the trimmed V and J ends, which lost 4 bases and 3 bases, there was a span of 16 bases. This CDR3 contains 16 residues. The germline V gene has CDR1 SGDLS and CDR2 YYNGEE. The CDR3 region is CASSSSRAGSNEKLFF. The DNA of the CDR3 is TGTGCCAGCAGCTCCAGTAGAGCGGGGTCTAATGAAAAACTGTTTTTT.

The genes are TRBV2 and TRBJ2-7; the D gene is possibly TRBD1 (5 bases). V lost 7 bases, J lost 6 bases, and 7 bases lay in between. The CDR3 covers 10 residues. CDR1 is SNHLY and CDR2 is FYNNEI in the germline V gene. CDR3 sequence: CASTRAEQYF. CDR3 sequence (DNA): TGTGCCAGCACCAGGGCCGAGCAGTACTTC.

This chain connects TRBV19 to TRBJ1-2; a possible D gene is TRBD1 (6 bases). Germline CDR1 reads LNHDA; CDR2 reads SQIVND (reference sequence). There are 14 residues in the CDR3. Trimming stripped 5 bases from V and 3 bases from J, with 13 bases between. In DNA, the CDR3 is TGTGCCAGTAGTCCGCTTGGGGGCGACTATGGCTACACCTTC. Translating gives CASSPLGGDYGYTF.

The chain has TRBV15 and TRBJ2-6; 12 positions match TRBD1. The CDR3 consists of 21 residues. J lost 0 bases, V lost 11 bases, and 20 bases had no gene match. Looked up from germline, CDR1 is LNHNV and CDR2 is YYDKDF (reference sequence). CDR3 in DNA: TGTGCCGCACGAGCGGGACAGGGGGCTGAAGGCCGCACCTCTGGGGCCAACGTCCTGACTTTC. Protein sequence: CAARAGQGAEGRTSGANVLTF.

The chain recombines TRBV19 with TRBJ1-6; possible D gene TRBD1, 5 bases. The germline gives CDR1 LNHDA, CDR2 SQIVND (reference sequence). CDR3 length equals 15 residues. V lost 0 bases and J lost 10, with 13 bases in between. Here the CDR3 reads CASSIDPRGNSPLHF. CDR3 nucleotide sequence: TGTGCCAGTAGTATAGATCCAAGGGGAAACTCACCCCTCCACTTT.

The rearrangement links TRBV4-3 to TRBJ1-1, with D possibly being TRBD1 (6 bases). V lost 5 bases and J 4 bases, leaving 14 bases between the germline ends. Looked up from germline, CDR1 is LGHNA and CDR2 is YSLEER. The CDR3 has 14 residues. DNA of the CDR3: TGCGCCAGCAGCGCCAGGGGTTCGGCCACTGAAGCTTTCTTT. It encodes CASSARGSATEAFF.

The CDR3 sequence is CASSERRLSNQPQHF. CDR3 in DNA: TGTGCCAGCAGTGAAAGGCGGTTGAGCAATCAGCCCCAGCATTTT. The chain has TRBV6-1 and TRBJ1-5, with D unclear. The V gene lost 2 bases and the J gene lost 1 base, with 9 bases spanning the gap. The CDR3 extends over 15 amino acids. Germline assignment: CDR1 MNHNS and CDR2 SASEGT.

The chain is built from TRBV6-2 or TRBV6-3 and TRBJ2-7; D unclear. This CDR3 contains 14 residues. Germline V gives CDR1 MNHEY, CDR2 SVGEGT. Trimming took 2 bases from V and 0 from J, leaving 8 bases between them. The CDR3 nucleotides are TGTGCCAGCAGTTACCCAGAGGCCTCCTACGAGCAGTACTTC. It encodes CASSYPEASYEQYF.

The J gene is TRBJ2-7, the V gene TRBV6-5; possible D gene TRBD1, 5 bases. The CDR3 covers 14 residues. CDR1 and CDR2 from the germline V gene are MNHEY and SVGAGI. The V end lost 4 bases, the J end lost 1 base, and 11 bases lay between the germline ends. CDR3 bases: TGTGCCAGCAGTTCGTACAGGTTTTCCTACGAGCAGTACTTC. Translation gives CASSSYRFSYEQYF.

V usage is TRBV6-5 and J usage is TRBJ1-5; D perhaps matches TRBD1 (6 bases). The V end was cut by 11 bases, the J end by 2 bases, with 10 bases between. CDR3 length equals 12 residues. CDR1 is MNHEY and CDR2 is SVGAGI in the germline V gene. CDR3 amino acids: CAAAGGNQPQHF. CDR3 DNA sequence: TGTGCCGCGGCAGGGGGCAATCAGCCCCAGCATTTT.

V is TRBV5-4 and J is TRBJ2-3; 9 bases map to TRBD1. The CDR3 loop spans 17 amino acids. Germline V CDR1 and CDR2: SGHNT, YYREEE (reference sequence). J gave up 0 bases and V 3 bases, and 8 bases lay outside the gene matches. The DNA for the CDR3 is TGTGCCAGCAGCTGGGGGACAGGGTCCGCTAGCACAGATACGCAGTATTTT. Its translation: CASSWGTGSASTDTQYF.

This chain joins TRBV6-1 and TRBJ1-2; D is unclear. The ends were cut back, 2 bases at V and 4 bases at J, with 8 bases in the middle. Germline CDR1 reads MNHNS; CDR2 reads SASEGT. The CDR3 extends over 13 amino acids. The chain's CDR3 is CASSELTTYGYTF. The CDR3 nucleotides read TGTGCCAGCAGTGAACTCACTACCTATGGCTACACCTTC.

J is TRBJ1-6 and V is TRBV5-6; D remains ambiguous. Deletions cut 4 bases from V and 10 bases from J, with 12 bases between. Per the germline V gene, CDR1 is SGHDT and CDR2 is YYEEEE. The CDR3 extends over 13 amino acids. The CDR3 reads CASSLGGISPLHF. Written as DNA, the CDR3 is TGTGCCAGCAGCCTGGGAGGGATCTCACCCCTCCACTTT.

The chain joins TRBV7-2 to TRBJ2-1; 16 positions match TRBD2. This CDR3 is 17 amino acids long. CDR1 and CDR2 (germline): SGHTA, FQGNSA. The J segment lost 9 bases and the V segment lost 3 bases, leaving 8 bases of the junction unmatched. The CDR3 nucleotides are TGTGCCAGCAGCTTGTGGGGACTAGCGGGGGGGCCCGGTGAGCAGTTCTTC. Translating gives CASSLWGLAGGPGEQFF.

V is TRBV28 and J is TRBJ2-4, with TRBD2 identical over 11 bases. The CDR3 is 15 residues long. V shed 3 bases and J 4 bases; nucleotides not matched to a gene: 2. The germline V gene has CDR1 MDHEN and CDR2 SYDVKM. Here the CDR3 DNA reads TGTGCCAGCAGTTTTCGACTAGCGGGGAAAAACATTCAGTACTTC. Protein sequence: CASSFRLAGKNIQYF.

The chain employs TRBV6-5 and TRBJ2-1, with 7 bases that match TRBD1. CDR1 is MNHEY, CDR2 SVGAGI, per germline. The V gene end was trimmed by 4 bases and the J gene end by 0 bases; junction bases not matched to a gene: 6. This CDR3 has 16 amino acids. The chain's CDR3 is CASSFTPGGSYNEQFF. CDR3 DNA: TGTGCCAGCAGTTTCACACCAGGGGGCTCCTACAATGAGCAGTTCTTC.

V usage is TRBV6-1 and J usage is TRBJ1-1; no clear D. Germline V CDR1 and CDR2: MNHNS, SASEGT. V gave up 1 base and J gave up 1 base, with 7 bases separating them. The length of the CDR3 is 14 residues. The CDR3 DNA is TGTGCCAGCAGTGAAGTGGGAGAGAACACTGAAGCTTTCTTT. Translated, it gives CASSEVGENTEAFF.

V gene TRBV24-1 combines with J gene TRBJ1-5, with 7 bases that match TRBD1. V was pared by 5 bases and J by 3 bases, with 6 bases of the junction left unmatched. The germline V gene encodes CDR1 KGHDR and CDR2 SFDVKD. The CDR3 extends over 15 amino acids. The CDR3 nucleotides read TGTGCCACCAGTGCCTCGGGACAGTACAATCAGCCCCAGCATTTT. Protein: CATSASGQYNQPQHF.

Here the CDR3 reads CASSQVQRYTGELFF. DNA of the CDR3: TGCGCCAGCAGCCAAGTCCAGAGGTACACCGGGGAGCTGTTTTTT. This rearrangement joins TRBV4-1 to TRBJ2-2; D is uncertain. V shed 1 base and J shed 3 bases, with 9 bases lying between them. The CDR3 has 15 residues. The germline gives CDR1 MGHRA, CDR2 YSYEKL.

Details on this clone: This sample also contains other DNA sequences that code for the same CDR3. The CDR3 DNA follows: TGTGCCAGCAGCGTAGGTCTGAGCTCCTACAATGAGCAGTTCTTC. It specifies CASSVGLSSYNEQFF. The chain has TRBV9 and TRBJ2-1; no definite D call. Trimming shortened V by 0 bases and J by 0 bases, and 7 bases separated the two germline ends. The CDR3 loop spans 15 amino acids. CDR1 is SGDLS, CDR2 YYNGEE, per germline.

The chain is built from TRBV19 and TRBJ1-4; D gene uncertain. CDR3 length: 12 residues. Germline V lookup: CDR1 LNHDA, CDR2 SQIVND (reference sequence). With 5 bases removed from V and 8 bases from J, the gap between germline ends came to 9 bases. This CDR3 is CASSEAREKLFF. CDR3 nucleotide sequence: TGTGCCAGTAGTGAGGCCCGGGAAAAACTGTTTTTT. Full variable domain (outside the CDR3, taken from reference TRBV19 and TRBJ1-4): DGGITQSPKYLFRKEGQNVTLSCEQNLNHDAMYWYRQDPGQGLRLIYYSQIVNDFQKGDIAEGYSVSREKKESFPLTVTSAQKNPTAFYLCASSEAREKLFFGSGTQLSVL.

The genes are TRBV7-9 and TRBJ2-2, with TRBD1 matching over 10 bases. The CDR3 loop spans 16 amino acids. Germline values: CDR1 SEHNR, CDR2 FQNEAQ (reference sequence). J was trimmed by 4 bases and V by 2 bases; bases with no gene match: 4. The CDR3 DNA sequence: TGTGCCAGCAGCTTAAGTAGGACAGGGGGCACCGGGGAGCTGTTTTTT. Its translation is CASSLSRTGGTGELFF.

The gene calls are TRBV4-1 and TRBJ2-1; tentatively, D is TRBD2 (7 bases). The CDR3 covers 17 residues. Germline CDR1 is MGHRA and CDR2 is YSYEKL. V lost 0 bases to trimming and J lost 6 bases, with 18 bases between them. The CDR3 coding sequence is TGCGCCAGCAGCCAAGAACGCGGGGGACACGGGGGCAATGAGCAGTTCTTC. This sequence encodes CASSQERGGHGGNEQFF.

The chain links TRBV29-1 to TRBJ2-1, with 13 bases aligning to TRBD2. This CDR3 has 15 residues. Trimming cost V 7 bases and J 6 bases; bases outside gene matches: 9. From germline, CDR1 is SQVTM and CDR2 ANQGSEA. The chain's CDR3 is CSAHTSGGAGNEQFF. The CDR3 DNA reads TGCAGCGCCCACACTAGCGGGGGGGCAGGCAATGAGCAGTTCTTC.

CDR3 DNA: TGTGCCAGTAGGGACAGGGCTAATTCACCCCTCCACTTT. It translates to CASRDRANSPLHF. The V gene is TRBV19, the J gene TRBJ1-6; 8 nucleotides align to TRBD1. CDR3 length: 13 amino acids. Losses at the gene ends were 6 bases for V and 6 bases for J; bases not matched to a gene: 1. In germline, CDR1 is LNHDA, CDR2 SQIVND (reference sequence).

The genes are TRBV3-1 (or the pseudogene TRBV3-2) and TRBJ1-5; D not resolved. Trimming stripped 3 bases from V and 5 bases from J, with 14 bases between. This CDR3 has 15 amino acids. Germline V gene data show CDR1 as LGHDT and CDR2 as YNNKEL (reference sequence). CDR3 DNA: TGTGCCAGCAGCCAGAACTTACTCTCGGATCAGCCCCAGCATTTT. Amino acid sequence: CASSQNLLSDQPQHF.

This clone has only one observation. The chain combines TRBV24-1 with TRBJ2-1, with 9 bases matching TRBD1. The V and J ends lost 7 bases and 7 bases, in that order; junction bases with no gene match: 10. This CDR3 has 15 residues. Looked up from germline, CDR1 is KGHDR and CDR2 is SFDVKD. The CDR3 DNA reads TGTGCCACCAGCAGGTCGGGACAGGGTCGAAATGAGCAGTTCTTC. Amino acids: CATSRSGQGRNEQFF.